This TCR beta chain appears in the sequencing data of a study of cytomegalovirus exposure and HLA in healthy donors. The study, taken as a whole, reports: The finding came from a later analysis; first-cohort TCR clusters tended to co-occur in the 110 or so validation repertoires.

The donors formed part of the roughly 110-subject validation cohort, distinct from the approximately 670-subject first cohort. Germline CDR1 SQVTM, CDR2 ANQGSEA. The CDR3 runs 16 residues. V shed 3 bases and J 0 bases; nucleotides not matched to a gene: 8. TCRdb keeps only in-frame clones here, not all; method: immunoSEQ multiplex PCR. Of some 260,000 clones listed, more than 75% are singletons. Details on this clone: What it recognizes is unknown.

The receptor comes from a man aged 18 to 30 in good health and CMV-seropositive. The chain is built from TRBV29-1 and TRBJ2-3; the match to TRBD2 covers 8 bases. Sequenced: PBMCs. The CDR3 nucleotides are TGCAGCGTTGAGGGCCTCACTAGCGGAAGCACAGATACGCAGTATTTT. This gives the protein CSVEGLTSGSTDTQYF.